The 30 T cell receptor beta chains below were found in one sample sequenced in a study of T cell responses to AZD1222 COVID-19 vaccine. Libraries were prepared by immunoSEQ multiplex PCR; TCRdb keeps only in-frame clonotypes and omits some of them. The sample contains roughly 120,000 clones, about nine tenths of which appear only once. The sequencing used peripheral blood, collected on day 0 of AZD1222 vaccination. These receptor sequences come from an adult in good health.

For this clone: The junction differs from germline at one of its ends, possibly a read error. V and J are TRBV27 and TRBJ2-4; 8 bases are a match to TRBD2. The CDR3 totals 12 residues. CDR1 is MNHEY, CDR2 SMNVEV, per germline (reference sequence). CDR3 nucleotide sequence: TGTGCCAGCAGTCGGCCCGGGGGGGGCCCTTTCTTC. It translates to CASSRPGGGPFF.

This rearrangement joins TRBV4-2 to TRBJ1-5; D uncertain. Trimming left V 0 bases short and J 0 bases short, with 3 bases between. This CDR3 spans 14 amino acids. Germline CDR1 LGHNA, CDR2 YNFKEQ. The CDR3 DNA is TGTGCCAGCAGCCAAGATAATAGCAATCAGCCCCAGCATTTT. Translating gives CASSQDNSNQPQHF.

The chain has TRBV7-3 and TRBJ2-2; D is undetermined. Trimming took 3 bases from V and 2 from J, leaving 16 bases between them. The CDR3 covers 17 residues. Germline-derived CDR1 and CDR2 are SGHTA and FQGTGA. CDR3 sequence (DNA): TGTGCCAGCAGCTTCACGGGTGGGCCAATTAACACCGGGGAGCTGTTTTTT. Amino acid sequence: CASSFTGGPINTGELFF. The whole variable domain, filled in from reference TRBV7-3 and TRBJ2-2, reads GAGVSQTPSNKVTEKGKYVELRCDPISGHTALYWYRQSLGQGPEFLIYFQGTGAADDSGLPNDRFFAVRPEGSVSTLKIQRTERGDSAVYLCASSFTGGPINTGELFFGEGSRLTVL.

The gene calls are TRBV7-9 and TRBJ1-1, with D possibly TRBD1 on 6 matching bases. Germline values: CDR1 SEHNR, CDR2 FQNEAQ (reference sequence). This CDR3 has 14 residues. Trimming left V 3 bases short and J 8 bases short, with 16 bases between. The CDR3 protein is CASSFGGEGLEAFF. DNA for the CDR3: TGTGCCAGCAGCTTTGGGGGCGAGGGTTTGGAAGCTTTCTTT.

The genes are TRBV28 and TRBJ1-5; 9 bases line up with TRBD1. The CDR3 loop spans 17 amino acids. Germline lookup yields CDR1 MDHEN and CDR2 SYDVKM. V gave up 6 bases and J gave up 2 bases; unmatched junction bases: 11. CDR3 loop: CASRAVGTGFGNQPQHF. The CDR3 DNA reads TGTGCCAGCAGGGCCGTAGGGACAGGGTTTGGCAATCAGCCCCAGCATTTT.

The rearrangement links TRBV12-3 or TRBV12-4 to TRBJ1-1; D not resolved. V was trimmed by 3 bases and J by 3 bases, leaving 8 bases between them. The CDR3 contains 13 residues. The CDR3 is CASSFRSYTEAFF. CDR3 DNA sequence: TGTGCCAGCAGTTTCCGGTCTTACACTGAAGCTTTCTTT.

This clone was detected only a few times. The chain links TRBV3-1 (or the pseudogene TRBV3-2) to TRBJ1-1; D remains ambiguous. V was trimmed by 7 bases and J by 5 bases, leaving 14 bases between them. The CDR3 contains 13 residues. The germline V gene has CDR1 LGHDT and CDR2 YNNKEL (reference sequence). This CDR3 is CASNEDGNTEAFF. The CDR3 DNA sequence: TGTGCCAGCAATGAGGACGGGAATACTGAAGCTTTCTTT.

The chain's CDR3 is CASSLAAGRSDTQYF. CDR3 nucleotide sequence: TGTGCCAGCAGCTTAGCGGCAGGGAGGTCAGATACGCAGTATTTT. V gene TRBV7-8 combines with J gene TRBJ2-3, with a possible D match to TRBD2 (6 bases). The germline V gene encodes CDR1 SGHVS and CDR2 FQNEAQ. The CDR3 runs 15 residues. V was pared by 0 bases and J by 4 bases, with 11 bases between.

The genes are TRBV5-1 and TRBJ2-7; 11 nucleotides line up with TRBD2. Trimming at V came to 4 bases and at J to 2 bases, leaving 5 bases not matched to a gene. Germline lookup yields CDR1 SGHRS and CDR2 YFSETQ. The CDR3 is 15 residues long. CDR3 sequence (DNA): TGCGCCAGCAGCGCACAACTAGCGGGGGCCTACGAGCAGTACTTC. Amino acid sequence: CASSAQLAGAYEQYF.

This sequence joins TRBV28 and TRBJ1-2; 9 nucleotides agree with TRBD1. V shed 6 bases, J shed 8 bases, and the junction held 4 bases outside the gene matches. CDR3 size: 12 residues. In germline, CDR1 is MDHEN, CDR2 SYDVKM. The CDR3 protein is CASSYRGLGYTF. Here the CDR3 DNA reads TGTGCCAGCAGCTACAGGGGGCTAGGCTACACCTTC.

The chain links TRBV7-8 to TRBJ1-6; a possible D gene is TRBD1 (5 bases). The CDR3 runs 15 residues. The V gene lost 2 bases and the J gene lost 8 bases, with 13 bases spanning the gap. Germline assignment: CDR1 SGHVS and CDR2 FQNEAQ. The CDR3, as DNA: TGTGCCAGCAGCTTACGGGGGGGTGGTGATTCACCCCTCCACTTT. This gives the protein CASSLRGGGDSPLHF.

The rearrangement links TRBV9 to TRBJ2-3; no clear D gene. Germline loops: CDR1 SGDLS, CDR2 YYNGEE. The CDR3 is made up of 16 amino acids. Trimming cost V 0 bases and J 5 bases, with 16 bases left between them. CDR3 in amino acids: CASSVEGSVGGDTQYF. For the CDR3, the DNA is TGTGCCAGCAGCGTAGAAGGGTCGGTTGGCGGAGATACGCAGTATTTT.

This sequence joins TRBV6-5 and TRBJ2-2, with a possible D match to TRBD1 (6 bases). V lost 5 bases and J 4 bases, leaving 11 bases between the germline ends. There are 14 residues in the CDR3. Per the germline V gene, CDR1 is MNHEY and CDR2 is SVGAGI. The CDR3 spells CASSRDILTGELFF. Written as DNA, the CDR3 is TGTGCCAGCAGTAGGGACATTCTCACCGGGGAGCTGTTTTTT.

The CDR3 region has the DNA TGTGCCTGGGGGACTAGCGGGGCGCAGTTCTTC. Its protein is CAWGTSGAQFF. J is TRBJ2-1 and V is TRBV30, with TRBD2 matching over 13 bases. V shed 5 bases and J 12 bases; nucleotides not matched to a gene: 1. The CDR3 extends over 11 amino acids. Germline CDR1 is GTSNPN and CDR2 is SVGIG (reference sequence).

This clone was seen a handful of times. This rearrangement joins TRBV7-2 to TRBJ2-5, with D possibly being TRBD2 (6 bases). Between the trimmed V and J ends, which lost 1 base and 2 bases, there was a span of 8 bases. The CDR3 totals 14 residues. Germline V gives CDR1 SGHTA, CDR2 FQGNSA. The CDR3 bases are TGTGCCAGCAGCTTAGGCGGGGAGCAAGAGACCCAGTACTTC. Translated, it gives CASSLGGEQETQYF.

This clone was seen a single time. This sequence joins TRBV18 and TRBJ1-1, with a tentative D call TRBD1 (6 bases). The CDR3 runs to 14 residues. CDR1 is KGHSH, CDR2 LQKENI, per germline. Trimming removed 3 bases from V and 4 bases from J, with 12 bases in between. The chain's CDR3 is CASSPVQGGTEAFF. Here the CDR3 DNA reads TGTGCCAGCTCACCGGTACAGGGAGGCACTGAAGCTTTCTTT. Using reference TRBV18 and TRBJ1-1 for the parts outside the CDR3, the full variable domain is NAGVMQNPRHLVRRRGQEARLRCSPMKGHSHVYWYRQLPEEGLKFMVYLQKENIIDESGMPKERFSAEFPKEGPSILRIQQVVRGDSAAYFCASSPVQGGTEAFFGQGTRLTVV.

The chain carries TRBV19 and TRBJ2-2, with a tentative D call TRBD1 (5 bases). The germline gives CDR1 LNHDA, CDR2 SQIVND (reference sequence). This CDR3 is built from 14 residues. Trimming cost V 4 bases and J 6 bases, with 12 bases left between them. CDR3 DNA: TGTGCCAGTAGTACCACAGGTGTGGCCGGGGAGCTGTTTTTT. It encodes CASSTTGVAGELFF.

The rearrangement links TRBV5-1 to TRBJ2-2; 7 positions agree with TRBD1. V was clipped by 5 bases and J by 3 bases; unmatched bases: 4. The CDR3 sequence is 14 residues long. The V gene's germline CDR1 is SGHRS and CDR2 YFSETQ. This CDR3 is CASSRQGDTGELFF. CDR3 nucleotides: TGCGCCAGCAGTCGTCAGGGGGACACCGGGGAGCTGTTTTTT.

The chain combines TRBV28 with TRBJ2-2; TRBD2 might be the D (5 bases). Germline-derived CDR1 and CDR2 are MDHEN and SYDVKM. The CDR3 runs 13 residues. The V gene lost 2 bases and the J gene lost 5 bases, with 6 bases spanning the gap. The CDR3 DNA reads TGTGCCAGCAGTTTAAGGGAGACCGGGGAGCTGTTTTTT. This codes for CASSLRETGELFF.

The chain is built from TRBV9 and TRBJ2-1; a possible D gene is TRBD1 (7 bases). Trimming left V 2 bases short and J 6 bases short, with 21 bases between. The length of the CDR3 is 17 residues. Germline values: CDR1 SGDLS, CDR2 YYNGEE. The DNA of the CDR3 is TGTGCCAGCAGCGTCCATCCGGGCGGGGACAGACTCAATGAGCAGTTCTTC. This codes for CASSVHPGGDRLNEQFF.

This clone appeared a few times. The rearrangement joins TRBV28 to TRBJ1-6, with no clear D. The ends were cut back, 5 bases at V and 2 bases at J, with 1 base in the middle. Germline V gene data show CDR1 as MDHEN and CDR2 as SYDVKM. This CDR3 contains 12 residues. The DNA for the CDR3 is TGTGCCAGCAGTCCCTATAATTCACCCCTCCACTTT. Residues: CASSPYNSPLHF.

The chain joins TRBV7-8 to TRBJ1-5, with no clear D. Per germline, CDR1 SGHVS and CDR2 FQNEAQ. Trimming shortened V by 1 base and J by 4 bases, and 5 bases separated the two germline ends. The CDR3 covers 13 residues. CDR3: CASSLEVNQPQHF. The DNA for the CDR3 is TGTGCCAGCAGCTTAGAAGTTAATCAGCCCCAGCATTTT.

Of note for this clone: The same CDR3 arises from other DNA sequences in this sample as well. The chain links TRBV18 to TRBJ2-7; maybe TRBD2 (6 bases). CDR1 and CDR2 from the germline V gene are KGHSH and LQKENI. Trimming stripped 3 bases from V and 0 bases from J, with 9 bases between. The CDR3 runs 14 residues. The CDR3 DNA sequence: TGTGCCAGCTCACCGGGGGGTAGCTCCTACGAGCAGTACTTC. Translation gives CASSPGGSSYEQYF.

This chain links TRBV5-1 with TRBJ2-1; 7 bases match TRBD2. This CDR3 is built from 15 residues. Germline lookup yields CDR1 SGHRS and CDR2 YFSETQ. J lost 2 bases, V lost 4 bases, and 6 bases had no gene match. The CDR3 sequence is CASSPLAATYNEQFF. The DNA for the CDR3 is TGCGCCAGCAGCCCCCTAGCGGCGACCTACAATGAGCAGTTCTTC.

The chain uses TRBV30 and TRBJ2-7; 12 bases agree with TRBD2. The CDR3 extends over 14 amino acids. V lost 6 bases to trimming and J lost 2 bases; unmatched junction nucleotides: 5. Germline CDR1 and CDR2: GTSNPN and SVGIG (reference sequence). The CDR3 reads CACTLAGGPYEQYF. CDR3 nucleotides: TGTGCCTGCACTCTAGCGGGAGGGCCCTACGAGCAGTACTTC.

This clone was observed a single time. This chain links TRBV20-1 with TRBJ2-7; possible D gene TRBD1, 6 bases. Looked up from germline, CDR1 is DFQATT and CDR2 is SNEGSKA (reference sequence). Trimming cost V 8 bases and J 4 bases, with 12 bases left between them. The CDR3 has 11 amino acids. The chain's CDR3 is CSPLDRYEQYF. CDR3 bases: TGCAGTCCCCTAGACAGGTACGAGCAGTACTTC.

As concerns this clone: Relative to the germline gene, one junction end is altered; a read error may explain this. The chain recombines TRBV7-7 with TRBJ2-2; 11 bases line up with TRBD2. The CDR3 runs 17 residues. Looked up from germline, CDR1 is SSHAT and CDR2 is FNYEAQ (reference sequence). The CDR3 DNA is TGTGCTAGCAGCCCCCAACTAGCGGGAGTATACACCGGGGAGCTGTTTTTT. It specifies CASSPQLAGVYTGELFF.

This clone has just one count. Written as DNA, the CDR3 is TGTGCCTGGAGTACGCCAGGGGGCCTTGGCTACACCTTC. Its protein product is CAWSTPGGLGYTF. The chain links TRBV30 to TRBJ1-2, with 8 bases aligning to TRBD1. The V gene end was trimmed by 2 bases and the J gene end by 7 bases; junction bases not matched to a gene: 6. The CDR3 consists of 13 residues. Germline V gene sequence: CDR1 GTSNPN, CDR2 SVGIG (reference sequence). Full variable domain (missing parts from reference TRBV30 and TRBJ1-2): SQTIHQWPATLVQPVGSPLSLECTVEGTSNPNLYWYRQAAGRGLQLLFYSVGIGQISSEVPQNLSASRPQDRQFILSSKKLLLSDSGFYLCAWSTPGGLGYTFGSGTRLTVV.

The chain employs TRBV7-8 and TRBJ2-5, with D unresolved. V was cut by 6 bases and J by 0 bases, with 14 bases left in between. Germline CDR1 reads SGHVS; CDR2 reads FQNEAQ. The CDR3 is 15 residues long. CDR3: CASSPLGSHQETQYF. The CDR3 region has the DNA TGTGCCAGCAGTCCCCTAGGCAGCCACCAAGAGACCCAGTACTTC.

The CDR3: CASSTRTSGRYNEQFF. CDR3 sequence (DNA): TGTGCCAGCAGTACCCGGACTAGCGGGCGATACAATGAGCAGTTCTTC. The rearrangement links TRBV28 to TRBJ2-1, with TRBD2 matching 11 bases. CDR3 length equals 16 residues. V shed 5 bases and J 4 bases; nucleotides not matched to a gene: 7. CDR1 is MDHEN, CDR2 SYDVKM, per germline.